What follows are 16 T cell receptor beta chains derived from one specimen sequenced in a study of blood T cell repertoires in COVID-19. Only in-frame clones appear in the TCRdb table, and some are missing; sequencing was by immunoSEQ multiplex PCR. Of 250,000 to 350,000 clones listed, about 90% are singletons. The specimen sequenced was peripheral blood. These receptors all stem from a woman aged 45 to 65 with COVID-19, enrolled during active disease.

Regarding this clone: The same CDR3 arises from other DNA sequences in this sample as well. The rearrangement joins TRBV29-1 to TRBJ1-1, with D maybe TRBD1 (5 bases). Deletions cut 4 bases from V and 7 bases from J, with 22 bases between. CDR1 SQVTM and CDR2 ANQGSEA come from the germline V gene. The CDR3 totals 15 residues. Here the CDR3 reads CSVVRGDGGRGEAFF. CDR3 nucleotides: TGCAGCGTTGTTAGGGGCGACGGTGGAAGGGGTGAAGCTTTCTTT.

The J gene is TRBJ2-5, the V gene TRBV11-3; 10 positions match TRBD1. This CDR3 has 18 amino acids. With V trimmed by 5 bases and J by 7 bases, 19 bases remained unmatched. Germline values: CDR1 SGHNT, CDR2 YENEEA. CDR3 bases: TGTGCCAGCAGCATGGGGACAGGGGTTGGTGTGGGTAGAGGGACCCAGTACTTC. The encoded protein is CASSMGTGVGVGRGTQYF. Full variable domain (rest looked up from reference TRBV11-3 and TRBJ2-5): EAGVVQSPRYKIIEKKQPVAFWCNPISGHNTLYWYLQNLGQGPELLIRYENEEAVDDSQLPKDRFSAERLKGVDSTLKIQPAELGDSAVYLCASSMGTGVGVGRGTQYFGPGTRLLVL.

This clone was detected only once. The chain employs TRBV6-5 and TRBJ2-7, with 8 bases that match TRBD1. V shed 6 bases, J shed 4 bases, and the junction held 8 bases outside the gene matches. The CDR3 contains 14 residues. Germline V gene data show CDR1 as MNHEY and CDR2 as SVGAGI. CDR3 sequence (DNA): TGTGCCAGCAGGATCGGGACAGGAGGATACGAGCAGTACTTC. As protein: CASRIGTGGYEQYF.

This rearrangement joins TRBV4-1 to TRBJ2-5; tentative D call: TRBD2 (6 bases). The V end lost 0 bases, the J end lost 3 bases, and 11 bases lay between the germline ends. The CDR3 is made up of 15 amino acids. Germline loops: CDR1 MGHRA, CDR2 YSYEKL. The CDR3 sequence is CASSQEGTPKETQYF. The CDR3, as DNA: TGCGCCAGCAGCCAAGAGGGGACTCCTAAAGAGACCCAGTACTTC.

This clone has a handful of counts. The V call is TRBV11-1, the J call TRBJ1-2; D perhaps matches TRBD1 (6 bases). Germline V gene lookup returns CDR1 SGHAT and CDR2 FQDESV (reference sequence). The CDR3 totals 13 residues. V dropped 5 bases and J dropped 6 bases, with 13 bases sitting between them. CDR3 sequence (DNA): TGTGCCAGCAGCCAGTGGGGGCTCGATGGCTACACCTTC. It yields the protein CASSQWGLDGYTF.

DNA for the CDR3: TGCAGCGCCCGTGGGACTCACTATGGCTACACCTTC. Encoded protein: CSARGTHYGYTF. The chain recombines TRBV29-1 with TRBJ1-2, with D maybe TRBD1 (5 bases). The CDR3 spans 12 residues. Germline CDR1 SQVTM, CDR2 ANQGSEA. The germline V and J ends were trimmed by 7 bases and 3 bases, with 12 bases remaining between them.

The chain combines TRBV9 with TRBJ2-7; D possibly corresponds to TRBD2 (6 bases). V lost 0 bases, J lost 5 bases, and 12 bases lay in between. Germline-derived CDR1 and CDR2 are SGDLS and YYNGEE. The CDR3 loop spans 14 amino acids. The CDR3 DNA reads as TGTGCCAGCAGCGTAGCGGGAGATTTAAACGAGCAGTACTTC. Protein product: CASSVAGDLNEQYF.

The J gene is TRBJ1-1, the V gene TRBV19; 8 nucleotides line up with TRBD1. After removal of 2 bases from V and 5 bases from J, the junction contained 1 base not matched to a gene. This CDR3 has 13 residues. CDR1 and CDR2 from the germline V gene are LNHDA and SQIVND (reference sequence). The CDR3 DNA reads TGTGCCAGTAGTATAAACAGGGGGACTGAAGCTTTCTTT. It specifies CASSINRGTEAFF.

V usage is TRBV23-1 and J usage is TRBJ2-5; 7 bases are a match to TRBD2. TRBV23-1 is treated as an ORF (open reading frame) with a function not yet certain. The CDR3 sequence is 17 residues long. V shed 2 bases, J shed 2 bases, and the junction held 11 bases outside the gene matches. The CDR3 protein is CASSQPRRGAGQETQYF. CDR3 nucleotide sequence: TGCGCCAGCAGTCAACCGAGGCGAGGAGCGGGACAAGAGACCCAGTACTTC.

The chain recombines TRBV2 with TRBJ2-1; 9 bases agree with TRBD2. CDR3 length equals 16 residues. J was trimmed by 5 bases and V by 6 bases; bases with no gene match: 11. CDR1 is SNHLY, CDR2 FYNNEI, per germline. The CDR3 DNA reads TGTGCCAGCAGCGCCCGGGGCGGGAGGGCCAACAATGAGCAGTTCTTC. Translated, it gives CASSARGGRANNEQFF.

The rearrangement joins TRBV5-1 to TRBJ2-1; 7 bases are shared with TRBD1. V was clipped by 3 bases and J by 4 bases; unmatched bases: 4. The V gene's germline CDR1 is SGHRS and CDR2 YFSETQ. The length of the CDR3 is 14 residues. The CDR3, as DNA: TGCGCCAGCAGCTCGGGACAGATGTACAATGAGCAGTTCTTC. Its translation is CASSSGQMYNEQFF.

The V gene is TRBV6-2 or TRBV6-3, the J gene TRBJ2-1, with 12 bases aligning to TRBD2. From germline, CDR1 is MNHEY and CDR2 SVGEGT. The CDR3 sequence is 16 residues long. Unmatched junction bases numbered 10, after V lost 6 bases and J lost 7 bases. CDR3 protein: CASSFGLAGPSNEQFF. CDR3 sequence (DNA): TGTGCCAGCAGCTTCGGACTAGCGGGACCATCTAATGAGCAGTTCTTC.

The chain recombines TRBV5-6 with TRBJ1-2, with no clear D. Looked up from germline, CDR1 is SGHDT and CDR2 is YYEEEE. Trimming left V 2 bases short and J 4 bases short, with 15 bases between. This CDR3 spans 15 amino acids. Here the CDR3 DNA reads TGTGCCAGCAGCTTAGCGAGGGCGCGAATCTATGGCTACACCTTC. This encodes CASSLARARIYGYTF.

The J gene is TRBJ2-7, the V gene TRBV2; 8 bases are shared with TRBD2. V lost 2 bases, J lost 4 bases, and 1 base stayed unmatched. The V gene's germline CDR1 is SNHLY and CDR2 FYNNEI. The CDR3 is 13 residues long. The CDR3 DNA reads as TGTGCCAGCAGTGAAAGCGGGAGTTACGAGCAGTACTTC. Translated, it gives CASSESGSYEQYF.

The chain links TRBV19 to TRBJ2-1; tentatively, D is TRBD2 (5 bases). The CDR3 is 15 residues long. The V gene lost 7 bases and the J gene lost 0 bases, with 13 bases spanning the gap. Germline V gene lookup returns CDR1 LNHDA and CDR2 SQIVND (reference sequence). CDR3 in amino acids: CASINTGSSYNEQFF. In nucleotides, the CDR3 is TGTGCCAGTATCAACACGGGGAGCTCCTACAATGAGCAGTTCTTC.

This chain connects TRBV19 to TRBJ1-1; TRBD1 agrees at 7 bases. The trim removed 4 bases at V and 0 bases at J, leaving 8 bases unmatched. CDR3 length: 16 amino acids. Germline CDR1 LNHDA, CDR2 SQIVND (reference sequence). Written as DNA, the CDR3 is TGTGCCAGTAGTAGACAGGGAAGCCTCCTGAACACTGAAGCTTTCTTT. Amino acid sequence: CASSRQGSLLNTEAFF.